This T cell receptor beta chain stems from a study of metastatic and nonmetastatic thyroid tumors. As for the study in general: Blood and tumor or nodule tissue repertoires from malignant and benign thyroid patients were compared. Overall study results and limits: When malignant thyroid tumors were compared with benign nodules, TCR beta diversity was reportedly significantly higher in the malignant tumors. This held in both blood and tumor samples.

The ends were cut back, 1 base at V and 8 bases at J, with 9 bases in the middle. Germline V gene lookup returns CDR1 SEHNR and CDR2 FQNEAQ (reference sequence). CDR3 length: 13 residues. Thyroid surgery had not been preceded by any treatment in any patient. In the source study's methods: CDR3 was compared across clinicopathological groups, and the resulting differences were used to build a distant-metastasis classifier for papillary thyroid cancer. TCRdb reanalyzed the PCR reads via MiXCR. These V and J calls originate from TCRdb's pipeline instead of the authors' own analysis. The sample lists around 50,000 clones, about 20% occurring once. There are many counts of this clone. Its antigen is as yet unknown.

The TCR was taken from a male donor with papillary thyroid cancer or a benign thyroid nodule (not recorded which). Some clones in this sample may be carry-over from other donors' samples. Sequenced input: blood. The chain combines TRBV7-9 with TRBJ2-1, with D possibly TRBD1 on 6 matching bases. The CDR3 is CASSLGGLHEQFF. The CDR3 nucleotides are TGTGCCAGCAGCTTAGGGGGGCTACATGAGCAGTTCTTC.